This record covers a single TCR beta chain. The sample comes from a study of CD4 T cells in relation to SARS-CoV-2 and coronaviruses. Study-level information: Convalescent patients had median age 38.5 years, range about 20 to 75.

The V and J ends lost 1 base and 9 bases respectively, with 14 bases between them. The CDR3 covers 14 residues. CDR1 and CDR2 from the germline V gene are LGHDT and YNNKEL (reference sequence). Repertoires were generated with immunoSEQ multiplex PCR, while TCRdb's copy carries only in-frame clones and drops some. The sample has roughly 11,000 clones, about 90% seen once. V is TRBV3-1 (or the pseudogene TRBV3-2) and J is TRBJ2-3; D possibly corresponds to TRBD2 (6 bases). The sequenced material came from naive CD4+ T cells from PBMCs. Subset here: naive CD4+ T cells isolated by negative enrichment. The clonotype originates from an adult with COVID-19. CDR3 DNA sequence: TGTGCCAGCAGCCAAGGACTAGGAAGAGAGACGCAGTATTTT. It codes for CASSQGLGRETQYF.